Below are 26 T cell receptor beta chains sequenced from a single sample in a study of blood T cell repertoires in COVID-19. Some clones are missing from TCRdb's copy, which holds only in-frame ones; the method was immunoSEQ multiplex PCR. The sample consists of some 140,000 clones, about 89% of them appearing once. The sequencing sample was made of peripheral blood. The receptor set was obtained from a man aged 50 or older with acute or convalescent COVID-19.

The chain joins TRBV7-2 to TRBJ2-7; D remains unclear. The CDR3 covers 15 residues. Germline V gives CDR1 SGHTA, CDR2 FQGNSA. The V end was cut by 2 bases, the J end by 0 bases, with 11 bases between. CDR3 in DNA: TGTGCCAGCAGCTTAATAGCTAGAAGCTCCTACGAGCAGTACTTC. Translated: CASSLIARSSYEQYF.

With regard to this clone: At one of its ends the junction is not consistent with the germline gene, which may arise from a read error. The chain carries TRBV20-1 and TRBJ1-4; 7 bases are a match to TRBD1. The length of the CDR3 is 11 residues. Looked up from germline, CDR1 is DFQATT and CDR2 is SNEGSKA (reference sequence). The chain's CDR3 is CSATQTGDKSF. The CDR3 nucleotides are TGCAGTGCTACCCAAACAGGGGACAAGAGTTTT.

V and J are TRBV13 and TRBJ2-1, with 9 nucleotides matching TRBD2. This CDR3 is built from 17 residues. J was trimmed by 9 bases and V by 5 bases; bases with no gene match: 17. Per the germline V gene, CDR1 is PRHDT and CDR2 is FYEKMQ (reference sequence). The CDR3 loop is CASSTLRGSGRRIEQFF. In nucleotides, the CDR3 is TGTGCCAGCAGCACCCTCCGGGGTAGCGGGAGACGGATTGAGCAGTTCTTC.

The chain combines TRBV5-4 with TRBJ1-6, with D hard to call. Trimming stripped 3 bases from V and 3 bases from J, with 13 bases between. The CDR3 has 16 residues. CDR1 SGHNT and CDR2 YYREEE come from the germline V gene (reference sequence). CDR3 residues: CASSSGGSYYNSPLHF. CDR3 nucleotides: TGTGCCAGCAGCTCCGGCGGGTCCTACTATAATTCACCCCTCCACTTT.

CDR3 sequence reads: CASSYYSMGGGSEQYV. As DNA, the CDR3 is TGTGCCAGCAGTTACTACTCGATGGGGGGGGGAAGCGAGCAGTACGTC. V and J are TRBV6-5 and TRBJ2-7, with 7 bases identical to TRBD2. CDR1 and CDR2 (germline): MNHEY, SVGAGI. The CDR3 has 16 residues. The junction had 12 bases not matched to a gene; V was cut back by 1 base and J by 6 bases.

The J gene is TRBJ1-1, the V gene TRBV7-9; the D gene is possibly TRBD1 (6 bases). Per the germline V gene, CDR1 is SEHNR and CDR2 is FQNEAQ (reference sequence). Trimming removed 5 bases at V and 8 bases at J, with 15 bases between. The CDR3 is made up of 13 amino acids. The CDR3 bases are TGTGCCAGCAGCAACACAGGGAGGGCGGAAGCTTTCTTT. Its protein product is CASSNTGRAEAFF.

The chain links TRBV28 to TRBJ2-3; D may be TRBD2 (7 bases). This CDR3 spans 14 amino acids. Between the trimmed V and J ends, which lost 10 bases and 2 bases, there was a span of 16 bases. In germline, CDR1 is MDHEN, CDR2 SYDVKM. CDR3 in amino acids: CAIEGGGNTDTQYF. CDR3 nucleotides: TGTGCCATCGAGGGGGGGGGAAACACAGATACGCAGTATTTT.

CDR3 nucleotides: TGTGCCAGCAGCCCCGGCCGCACAGGGGAAGAGACCCAGTACTTC. It translates to CASSPGRTGEETQYF. The genes are TRBV5-5 and TRBJ2-5; 7 positions agree with TRBD1. V trimming: 4 bases; J trimming: 3 bases; junction bases outside the gene matches: 9. The germline V gene encodes CDR1 SGHKS and CDR2 YYEKEE (reference sequence). This CDR3 has 15 amino acids.

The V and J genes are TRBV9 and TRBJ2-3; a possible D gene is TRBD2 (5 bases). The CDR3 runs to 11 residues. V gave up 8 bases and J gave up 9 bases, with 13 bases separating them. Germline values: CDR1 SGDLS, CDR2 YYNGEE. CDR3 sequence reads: CASSRGETQYF. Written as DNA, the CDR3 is TGTGCCAGTTCACGGGGAGAGACGCAGTATTTT.

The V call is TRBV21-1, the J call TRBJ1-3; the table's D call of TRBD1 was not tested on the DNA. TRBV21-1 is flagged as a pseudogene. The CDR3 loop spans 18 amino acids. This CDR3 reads CASSKSGDRVCSGNTIYF. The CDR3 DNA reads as TGTGCCAGCAGCAAGTCAGGGGACAGGGTATGCTCTGGAAACACCATATATTTT.

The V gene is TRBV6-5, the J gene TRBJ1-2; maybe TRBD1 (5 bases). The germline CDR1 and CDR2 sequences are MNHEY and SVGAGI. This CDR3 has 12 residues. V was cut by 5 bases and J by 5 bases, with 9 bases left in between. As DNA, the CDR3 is TGTGCCAGCAGTCGGGGGATTTATGGCTACACCTTC. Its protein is CASSRGIYGYTF.

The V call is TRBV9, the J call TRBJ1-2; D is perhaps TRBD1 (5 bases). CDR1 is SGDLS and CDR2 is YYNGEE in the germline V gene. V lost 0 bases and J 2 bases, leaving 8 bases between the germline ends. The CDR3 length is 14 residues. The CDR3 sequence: CASSVGQGNYGYTF. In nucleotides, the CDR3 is TGTGCCAGCAGCGTAGGGCAGGGAAACTATGGCTACACCTTC.

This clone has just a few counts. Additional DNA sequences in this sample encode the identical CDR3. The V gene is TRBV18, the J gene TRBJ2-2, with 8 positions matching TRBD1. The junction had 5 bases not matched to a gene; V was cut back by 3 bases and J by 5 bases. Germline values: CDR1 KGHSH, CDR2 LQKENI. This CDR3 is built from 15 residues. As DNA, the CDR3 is TGTGCCAGCTCACCGGGACAGGTCGGGACCGGGGAGCTGTTTTTT. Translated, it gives CASSPGQVGTGELFF.

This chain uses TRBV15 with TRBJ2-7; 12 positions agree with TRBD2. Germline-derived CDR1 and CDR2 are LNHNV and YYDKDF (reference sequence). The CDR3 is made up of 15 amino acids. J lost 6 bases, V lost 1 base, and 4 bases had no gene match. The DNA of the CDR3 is TGTGCCACCAGCAGAGGACTAGCGGGAGTTGGCGAGCAGTACTTC. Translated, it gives CATSRGLAGVGEQYF.

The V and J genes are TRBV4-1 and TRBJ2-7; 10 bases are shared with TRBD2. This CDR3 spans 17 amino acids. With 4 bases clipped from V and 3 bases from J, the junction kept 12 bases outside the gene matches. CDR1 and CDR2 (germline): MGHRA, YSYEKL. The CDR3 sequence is CASSPTLGLAENYEQYF. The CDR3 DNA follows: TGCGCCAGCAGCCCAACACTCGGACTAGCGGAAAACTACGAGCAGTACTTC.

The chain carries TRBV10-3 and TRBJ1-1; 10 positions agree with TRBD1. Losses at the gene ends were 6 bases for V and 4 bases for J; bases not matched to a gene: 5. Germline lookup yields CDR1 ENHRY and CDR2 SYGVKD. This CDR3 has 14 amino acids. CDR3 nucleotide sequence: TGTGCCATCAGCAGGACAGGGGGTCTCACTGAAGCTTTCTTT. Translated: CAISRTGGLTEAFF.

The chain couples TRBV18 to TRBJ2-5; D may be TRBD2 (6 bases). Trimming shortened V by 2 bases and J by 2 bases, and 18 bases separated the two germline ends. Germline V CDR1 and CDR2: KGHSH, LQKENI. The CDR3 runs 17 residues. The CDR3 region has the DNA TGTGCCAGCTCACCAGGGCATCAAAAGCGGGCTCAAGAGACCCAGTACTTC. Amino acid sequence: CASSPGHQKRAQETQYF.

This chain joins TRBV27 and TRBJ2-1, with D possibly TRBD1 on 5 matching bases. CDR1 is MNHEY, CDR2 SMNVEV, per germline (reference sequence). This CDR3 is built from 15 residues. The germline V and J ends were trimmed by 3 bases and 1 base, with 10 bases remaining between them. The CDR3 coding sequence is TGTGCCAGCAGTTTGAGTCAGGGTTCCTACAATGAGCAGTTCTTC. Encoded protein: CASSLSQGSYNEQFF.

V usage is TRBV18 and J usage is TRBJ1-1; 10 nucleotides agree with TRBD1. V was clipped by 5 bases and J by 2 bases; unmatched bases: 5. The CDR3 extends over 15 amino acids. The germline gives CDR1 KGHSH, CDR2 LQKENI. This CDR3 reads CASSARTGGNTEAFF. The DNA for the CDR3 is TGTGCCAGCTCAGCCCGGACAGGGGGAAACACTGAAGCTTTCTTT.

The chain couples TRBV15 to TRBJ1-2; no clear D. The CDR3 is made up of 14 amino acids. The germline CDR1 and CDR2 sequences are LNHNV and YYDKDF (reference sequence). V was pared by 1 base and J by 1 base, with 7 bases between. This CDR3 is CATSRGTDNYGYTF. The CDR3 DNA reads TGTGCCACCAGCAGAGGCACAGATAACTATGGCTACACCTTC.

CDR3 sequence: CASSGTGNWGTQYF. DNA for the CDR3: TGTGCCAGCAGCGGGACAGGAAACTGGGGGACCCAGTACTTC. This sequence joins TRBV28 and TRBJ2-5; 8 bases are shared with TRBD1. The CDR3 has 14 amino acids. From germline, CDR1 is MDHEN and CDR2 SYDVKM. V lost 6 bases to trimming and J lost 7 bases; unmatched junction nucleotides: 10.

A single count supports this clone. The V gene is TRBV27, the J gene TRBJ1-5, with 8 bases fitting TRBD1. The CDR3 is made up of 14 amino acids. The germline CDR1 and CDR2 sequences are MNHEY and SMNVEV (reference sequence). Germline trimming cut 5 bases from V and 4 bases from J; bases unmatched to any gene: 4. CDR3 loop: CASSPRQGNQPQHF. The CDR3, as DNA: TGTGCCAGCAGTCCAAGACAGGGGAATCAGCCCCAGCATTTT.

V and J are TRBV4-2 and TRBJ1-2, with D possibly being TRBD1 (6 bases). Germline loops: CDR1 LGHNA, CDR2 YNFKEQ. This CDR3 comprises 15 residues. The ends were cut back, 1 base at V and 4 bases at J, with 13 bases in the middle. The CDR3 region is CASSQGQATSYGYTF. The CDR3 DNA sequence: TGTGCCAGCAGCCAAGGACAGGCGACATCCTATGGCTACACCTTC.

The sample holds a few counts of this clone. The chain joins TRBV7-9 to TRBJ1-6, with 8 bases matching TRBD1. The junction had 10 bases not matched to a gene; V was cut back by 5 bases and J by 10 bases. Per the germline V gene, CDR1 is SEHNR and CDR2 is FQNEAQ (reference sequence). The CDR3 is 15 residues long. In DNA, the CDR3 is TGTGCCAGCAGCCCCCTCGGACAGGGCGGCTCACCCCTCCACTTT. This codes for CASSPLGQGGSPLHF.

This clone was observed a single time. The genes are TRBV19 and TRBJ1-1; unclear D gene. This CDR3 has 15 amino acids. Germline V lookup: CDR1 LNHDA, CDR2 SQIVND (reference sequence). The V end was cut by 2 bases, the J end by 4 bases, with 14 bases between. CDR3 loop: CASSISVGGSTEAFF. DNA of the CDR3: TGTGCCAGTAGTATAAGTGTTGGAGGGAGCACTGAAGCTTTCTTT.

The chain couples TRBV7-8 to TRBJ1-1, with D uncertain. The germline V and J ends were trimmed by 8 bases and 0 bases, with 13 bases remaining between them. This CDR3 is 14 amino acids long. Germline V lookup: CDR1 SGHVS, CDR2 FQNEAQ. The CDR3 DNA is TGTGCCAGCTCCCTGTTCAGGTTGAACACTGAAGCTTTCTTT. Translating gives CASSLFRLNTEAFF.